This entry describes one T cell receptor (beta chain). Its cognate antigen is unknown. The length of the CDR3 is 14 residues. V shed 3 bases and J 4 bases; nucleotides not matched to a gene: 6. Germline assignment: CDR1 SEHNR and CDR2 FQNEAQ (reference sequence). With 60 Vbeta and 13 Jbeta primers, the PCR was carried out. Profiling relied on immunoSEQ multiplex PCR, and the TCRdb table lists in-frame clones only, not all of them. This sample carries about 130,000 clones, 60% to 75% of them seen once, and the ten largest clones take roughly 4.1%. These data belong to a study of cytomegalovirus exposure and HLA in healthy donors. Study-wide points: Presence/absence analyses supposed approximately even sequencing depth among donors. Cytomegalovirus association was assigned to 170 or so TCR beta chains. Per published accounts, TCR beta sequences correctly predicted the HLA-A and HLA-B alleles of most subjects. What was likely a sequencing artifact was a cluster of highly shared sequence variants.

The sample taken for sequencing was PBMCs. The chain is built from TRBV7-9 and TRBJ2-7, with 7 bases that match TRBD1. This clonotype was obtained from a woman aged 50 to 60 in good health and CMV-seropositive. CDR3 amino acids: CASSFTGVSYEQYF. CDR3 nucleotides: TGTGCCAGCAGCTTCACAGGGGTATCTTACGAGCAGTACTTC.